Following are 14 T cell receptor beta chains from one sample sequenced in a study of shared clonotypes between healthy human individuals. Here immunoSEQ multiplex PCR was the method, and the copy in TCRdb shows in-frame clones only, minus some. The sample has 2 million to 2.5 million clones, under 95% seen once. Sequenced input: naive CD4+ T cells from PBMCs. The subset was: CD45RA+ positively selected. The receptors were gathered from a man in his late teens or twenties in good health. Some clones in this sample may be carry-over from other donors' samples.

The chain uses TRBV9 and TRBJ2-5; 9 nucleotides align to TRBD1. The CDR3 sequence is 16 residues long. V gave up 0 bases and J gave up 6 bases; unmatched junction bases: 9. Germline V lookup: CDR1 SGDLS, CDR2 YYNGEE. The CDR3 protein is CASSVDSRGQGKTQYF. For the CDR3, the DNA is TGTGCCAGCAGCGTAGATTCTCGAGGACAGGGGAAGACCCAGTACTTC.

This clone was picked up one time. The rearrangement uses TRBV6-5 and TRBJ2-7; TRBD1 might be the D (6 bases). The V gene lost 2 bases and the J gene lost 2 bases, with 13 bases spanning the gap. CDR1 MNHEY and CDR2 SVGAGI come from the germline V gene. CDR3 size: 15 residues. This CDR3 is CASSYDNRATYEQYF. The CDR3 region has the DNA TGTGCCAGCAGTTACGATAACAGGGCTACCTACGAGCAGTACTTC.

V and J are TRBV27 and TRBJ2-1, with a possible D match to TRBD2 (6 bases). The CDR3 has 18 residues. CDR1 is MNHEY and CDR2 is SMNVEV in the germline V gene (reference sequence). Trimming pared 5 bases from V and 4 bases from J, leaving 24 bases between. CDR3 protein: CASSPRGLEGFTYNEQFF. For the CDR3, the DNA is TGTGCCAGCAGTCCCCGTGGTTTGGAGGGCTTCACTTACAATGAGCAGTTCTTC.

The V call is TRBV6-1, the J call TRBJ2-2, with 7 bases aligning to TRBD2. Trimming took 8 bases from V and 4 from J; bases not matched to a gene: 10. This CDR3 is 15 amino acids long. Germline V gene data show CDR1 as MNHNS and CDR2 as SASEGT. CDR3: CASGADGGGTGELFF. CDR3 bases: TGTGCCAGCGGGGCGGACGGCGGGGGCACCGGGGAGCTGTTTTTT.

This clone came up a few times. The CDR3 loop is CATSQPRDSGGYTF. For the CDR3, the DNA is TGTGCCACCAGCCAACCTAGGGACAGCGGGGGCTACACCTTC. This chain uses TRBV15 with TRBJ1-2; 7 bases fit TRBD1. J lost 8 bases, V lost 5 bases, and 11 bases had no gene match. The CDR3 length is 14 residues. Germline CDR1 is LNHNV and CDR2 is YYDKDF (reference sequence).

For the CDR3, the DNA is TGCGCCAGCAGTCAATCGGCACGGACGCTTTCCTACGAGCAGTACTTC. Its protein product is CASSQSARTLSYEQYF. The chain employs TRBV23-1 and TRBJ2-7; D unresolved. TRBV23-1 qualifies as an ORF whose function is uncertain. This CDR3 comprises 16 residues. V lost 0 bases to trimming and J lost 1 base, with 13 bases between them.

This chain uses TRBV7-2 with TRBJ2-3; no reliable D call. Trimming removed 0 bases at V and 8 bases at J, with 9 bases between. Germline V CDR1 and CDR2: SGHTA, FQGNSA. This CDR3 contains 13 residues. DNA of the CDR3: TGTGCCAGCAGCTTAGCTGGGCCAGGTACGCAGTATTTT. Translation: CASSLAGPGTQYF.

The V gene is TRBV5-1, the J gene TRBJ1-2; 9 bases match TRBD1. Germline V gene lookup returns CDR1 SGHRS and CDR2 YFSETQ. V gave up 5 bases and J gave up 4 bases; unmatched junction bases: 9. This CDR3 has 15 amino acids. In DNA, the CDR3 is TGCGCCAGCAGTCCGGGACAGGGACCCCTCTATGGCTACACCTTC. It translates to CASSPGQGPLYGYTF.

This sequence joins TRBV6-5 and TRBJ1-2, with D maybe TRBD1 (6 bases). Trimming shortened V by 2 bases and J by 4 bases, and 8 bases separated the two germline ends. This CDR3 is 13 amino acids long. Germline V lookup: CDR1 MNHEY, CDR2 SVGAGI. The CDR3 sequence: CASSYTGPYGYTF. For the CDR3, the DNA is TGTGCCAGCAGTTACACAGGGCCCTATGGCTACACCTTC.

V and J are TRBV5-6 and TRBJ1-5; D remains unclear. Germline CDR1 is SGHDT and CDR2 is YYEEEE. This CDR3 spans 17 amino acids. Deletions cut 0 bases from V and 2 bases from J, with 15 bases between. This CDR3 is CASSLGGVRARNQPQHF. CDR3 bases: TGTGCCAGCAGCTTGGGTGGGGTAAGGGCACGCAATCAGCCCCAGCATTTT.

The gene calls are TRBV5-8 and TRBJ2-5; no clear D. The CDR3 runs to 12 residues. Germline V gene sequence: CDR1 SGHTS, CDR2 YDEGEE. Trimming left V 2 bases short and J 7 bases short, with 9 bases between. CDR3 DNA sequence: TGTGCCAGCAGCTTTGGGCTCGGGACCCAGTACTTC. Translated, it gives CASSFGLGTQYF.

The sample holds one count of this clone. CDR3 bases: TGTGCCGGCGCCCGGACAGGGGGCGGTAACTATGGCTACACCTTC. Its protein is CAGARTGGGNYGYTF. The chain uses TRBV19 and TRBJ1-2; 11 bases match TRBD1. This CDR3 region has 15 residues. CDR1 and CDR2 (germline): LNHDA, SQIVND (reference sequence). V trimming: 11 bases; J trimming: 1 base; junction bases outside the gene matches: 9.

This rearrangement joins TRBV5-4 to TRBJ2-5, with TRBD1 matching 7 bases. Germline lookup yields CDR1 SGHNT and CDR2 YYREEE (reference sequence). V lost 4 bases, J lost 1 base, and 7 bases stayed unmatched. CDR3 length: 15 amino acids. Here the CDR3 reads CASSKPHRGQETQYF. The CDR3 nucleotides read TGTGCCAGCAGCAAACCACACAGGGGCCAAGAGACCCAGTACTTC.

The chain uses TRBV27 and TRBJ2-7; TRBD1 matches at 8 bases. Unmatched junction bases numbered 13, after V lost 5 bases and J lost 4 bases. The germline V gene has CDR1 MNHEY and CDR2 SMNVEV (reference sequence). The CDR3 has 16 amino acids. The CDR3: CASSPIAGTGRYEQYF. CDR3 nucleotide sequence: TGTGCCAGCAGTCCGATAGCCGGGACAGGACGTTACGAGCAGTACTTC.